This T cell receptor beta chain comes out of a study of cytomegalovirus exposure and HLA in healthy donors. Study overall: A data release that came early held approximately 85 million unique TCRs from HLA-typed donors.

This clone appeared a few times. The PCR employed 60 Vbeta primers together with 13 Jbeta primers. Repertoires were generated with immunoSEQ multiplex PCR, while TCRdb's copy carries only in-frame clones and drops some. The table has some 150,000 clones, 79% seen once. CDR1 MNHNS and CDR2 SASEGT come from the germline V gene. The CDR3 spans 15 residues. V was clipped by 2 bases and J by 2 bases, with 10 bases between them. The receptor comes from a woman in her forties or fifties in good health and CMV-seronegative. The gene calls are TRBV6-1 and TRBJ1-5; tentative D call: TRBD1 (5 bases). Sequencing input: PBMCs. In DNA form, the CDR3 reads TGTGCCAGCAGTGAACCAGGGTTTGGCAATCAGCCCCAGCATTTT. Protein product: CASSEPGFGNQPQHF.